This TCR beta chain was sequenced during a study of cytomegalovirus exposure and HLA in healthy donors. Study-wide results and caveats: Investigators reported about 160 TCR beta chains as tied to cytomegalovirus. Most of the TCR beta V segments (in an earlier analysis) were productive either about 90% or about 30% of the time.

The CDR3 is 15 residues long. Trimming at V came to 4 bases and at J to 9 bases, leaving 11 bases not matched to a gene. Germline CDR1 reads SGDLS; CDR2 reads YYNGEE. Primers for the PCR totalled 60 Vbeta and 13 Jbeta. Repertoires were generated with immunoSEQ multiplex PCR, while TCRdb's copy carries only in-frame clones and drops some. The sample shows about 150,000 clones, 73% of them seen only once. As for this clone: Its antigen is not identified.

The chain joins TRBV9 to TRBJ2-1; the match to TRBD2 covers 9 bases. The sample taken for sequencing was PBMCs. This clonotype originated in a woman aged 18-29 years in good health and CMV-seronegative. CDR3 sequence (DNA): TGTGCCAGCAGCCCACGGACTAGCGAGAGGGGTGAGCAGTTCTTC. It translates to CASSPRTSERGEQFF.